Below, 32 T cell receptor beta chains from the same sample are listed, as sequenced in a study of blood T cell repertoires in COVID-19. Assay used: immunoSEQ multiplex PCR; TCRdb lists only in-frame clones, some missing. The sample shows 150,000 to 250,000 clones, around 94% of them seen only once. Sequenced sample: peripheral blood. Receptors originate from a man between 25 and 39 years old with COVID-19, enrolled during active disease.

The chain recombines TRBV19 with TRBJ1-3; D uncertain. Germline V gives CDR1 LNHDA, CDR2 SQIVND (reference sequence). The V and J ends lost 6 bases and 6 bases respectively, with 18 bases between them. The CDR3 totals 15 residues. The CDR3 protein is CASSGGPVLSNTIYF. CDR3 DNA: TGTGCCAGTAGCGGCGGGCCGGTATTGTCAAACACCATATATTTT.

The rearrangement links TRBV3-1 (or the pseudogene TRBV3-2) to TRBJ2-2; perhaps TRBD1 as D (6 bases). The CDR3 consists of 14 residues. CDR1 and CDR2 from the germline V gene are LGHDT and YNNKEL (reference sequence). Trimming shortened V by 4 bases and J by 3 bases, and 9 bases separated the two germline ends. CDR3 nucleotide sequence: TGTGCCAGCAGCCGTTCAGGGGACACCGGGGAGCTGTTTTTT. Translating it yields CASSRSGDTGELFF.

V is TRBV2 and J is TRBJ2-5; the match to TRBD1 covers 7 bases. Germline CDR1 reads SNHLY; CDR2 reads FYNNEI. The CDR3 covers 15 residues. V lost 5 bases and J lost 5; bases outside the gene matches: 11. The CDR3 nucleotides are TGTGCCAGCAGTCAGGTAACAGGGGTGGCTGAGACCCAGTACTTC. The encoded protein is CASSQVTGVAETQYF.

This clone was counted a single time. The genes are TRBV5-1 and TRBJ2-3; 12 bases line up with TRBD1. This CDR3 contains 15 residues. The germline gives CDR1 SGHRS, CDR2 YFSETQ. The V gene end was trimmed by 4 bases and the J gene end by 9 bases; junction bases not matched to a gene: 9. CDR3 in DNA: TGCGCCAGCAGCGGATCCGGGACAGGGGGCGACACGCAGTATTTT. Translation gives CASSGSGTGGDTQYF.

The chain has TRBV7-9 and TRBJ1-3, with D tentatively TRBD1 (5 bases). Trimming removed 7 bases from V and 0 bases from J, with 10 bases in between. Germline V CDR1 and CDR2: SEHNR, FQNEAQ (reference sequence). The CDR3 length is 14 residues. The CDR3 spells CASTMTVSGNTIYF. CDR3 DNA sequence: TGTGCCAGCACCATGACAGTCTCTGGAAACACCATATATTTT.

The J gene is TRBJ1-2, the V gene TRBV5-4, with D maybe TRBD1 (6 bases). The CDR3 runs to 14 residues. Germline V gene data show CDR1 as SGHNT and CDR2 as YYREEE (reference sequence). Trimming cost V 4 bases and J 4 bases, with 14 bases left between them. CDR3 bases: TGTGCCAGCAGCCTCCAGGCGGGGGCCTATGGCTACACCTTC. As protein: CASSLQAGAYGYTF.

The chain has TRBV2 and TRBJ1-1; 8 bases align to TRBD1. V was clipped by 4 bases and J by 3 bases; unmatched bases: 4. The germline V gene has CDR1 SNHLY and CDR2 FYNNEI. This CDR3 region has 14 residues. In DNA, the CDR3 is TGTGCCAGCAGTGTTCAGGGGGCGGACACTGAAGCTTTCTTT. Protein sequence: CASSVQGADTEAFF.

This clone is a singleton in its sample. CDR3: CASSTPERAGANVLTF. Here the CDR3 DNA reads TGCGCCAGCAGCACACCCGAACGGGCTGGGGCCAACGTCCTGACTTTC. The chain has TRBV5-1 and TRBJ2-6; D uncertain. The ends were cut back, 4 bases at V and 2 bases at J, with 13 bases in the middle. In germline, CDR1 is SGHRS, CDR2 YFSETQ. The CDR3 is made up of 16 amino acids.

V usage is TRBV19 and J usage is TRBJ2-1; 12 bases line up with TRBD2. The CDR3 is made up of 19 amino acids. Germline V gene lookup returns CDR1 LNHDA and CDR2 SQIVND (reference sequence). The V segment lost 4 bases and the J segment 7 bases; nucleotides outside the gene matches: 17. Here the CDR3 DNA reads TGTGCCAGTAGTAGACGGGACAGCTTCCTAGCGGGGGGGCCAAATGAGCAGTTCTTC. Its translation: CASSRRDSFLAGGPNEQFF.

The chain combines TRBV5-1 with TRBJ1-2, with 7 nucleotides matching TRBD1. Losses at the gene ends were 0 bases for V and 8 bases for J; bases not matched to a gene: 7. CDR3 length equals 14 residues. The germline gives CDR1 SGHRS, CDR2 YFSETQ. Here the CDR3 reads CASSLVGTATGYTF. In DNA, the CDR3 is TGCGCCAGCAGCTTGGTTGGGACAGCTACAGGCTACACCTTC.

This clone was seen once. The chain recombines TRBV2 with TRBJ1-1, with TRBD1 matching over 8 bases. Per the germline V gene, CDR1 is SNHLY and CDR2 is FYNNEI. This CDR3 region has 14 residues. After removal of 8 bases from V and 4 bases from J, the junction contained 9 bases not matched to a gene. CDR3 sequence reads: CASSKGQAPTEAFF. Written as DNA, the CDR3 is TGTGCCAGCTCCAAGGGACAGGCGCCCACTGAAGCTTTCTTT.

This chain joins TRBV6-5 and TRBJ1-1; 8 bases fit TRBD1. Trimming took 6 bases from V and 6 from J; bases not matched to a gene: 9. Germline V gene sequence: CDR1 MNHEY, CDR2 SVGAGI. The CDR3 length is 14 residues. DNA for the CDR3: TGTGCCAGCAGCAGGGACAGGATTAGCTCTGAAGCTTTCTTT. Its translation is CASSRDRISSEAFF.

Only one count was recorded for this clone. The chain uses TRBV7-9 and TRBJ1-1; D is unresolved. Per germline, CDR1 SEHNR and CDR2 FQNEAQ (reference sequence). The length of the CDR3 is 15 residues. V was shortened by 4 bases and J by 4 bases, with 16 bases between the two germline ends. CDR3 region: CASSSGGPWGTEAFF. The CDR3 DNA reads as TGTGCCAGCAGCTCGGGAGGACCCTGGGGCACTGAAGCTTTCTTT.

The genes are TRBV7-9 and TRBJ2-7; 9 bases line up with TRBD1. V was clipped by 4 bases and J by 0 bases; unmatched bases: 10. This CDR3 contains 17 residues. Germline lookup yields CDR1 SEHNR and CDR2 FQNEAQ (reference sequence). CDR3 protein: CASSSPFGTGRSYEQYF. The CDR3, as DNA: TGTGCCAGCAGCTCACCATTCGGGACAGGGCGCTCCTACGAGCAGTACTTC.

The chain links TRBV2 to TRBJ1-4; no definite D call. The germline V and J ends were trimmed by 1 base and 3 bases, with 9 bases remaining between them. This CDR3 region has 15 residues. In germline, CDR1 is SNHLY, CDR2 FYNNEI. CDR3 sequence reads: CASSEDLAANEKLFF. The CDR3 coding sequence is TGTGCCAGCAGTGAAGACTTGGCGGCTAATGAAAAACTGTTTTTT.

The chain couples TRBV6-5 to TRBJ1-3; D remains ambiguous. This CDR3 is 15 amino acids long. In germline, CDR1 is MNHEY, CDR2 SVGAGI. V was clipped by 6 bases and J by 4 bases, with 16 bases between them. CDR3 nucleotide sequence: TGTGCCAGCAGGGGGAGGGCTGGGCAAGGAAACACCATATATTTT. Translating it yields CASRGRAGQGNTIYF.

The chain is built from TRBV11-2 and TRBJ2-5, with D possibly being TRBD1 (6 bases). Per the germline V gene, CDR1 is SGHAT and CDR2 is FQNNGV. The CDR3 loop spans 14 amino acids. Trimming removed 5 bases at V and 5 bases at J, with 15 bases between. The CDR3 sequence: CASSPQGSSETQYF. In DNA form, the CDR3 reads TGTGCCAGCAGCCCCCAGGGGTCGTCGGAGACCCAGTACTTC.

V gene TRBV7-3 combines with J gene TRBJ2-2; D possibly corresponds to TRBD2 (6 bases). Trimming left V 5 bases short and J 0 bases short, with 10 bases between. CDR1 SGHTA and CDR2 FQGTGA come from the germline V gene. The length of the CDR3 is 15 residues. The CDR3 here is CASSGGTANTGELFF. CDR3 DNA: TGTGCCAGCAGCGGAGGGACGGCGAACACCGGGGAGCTGTTTTTT.

This clone was counted once. This rearrangement joins TRBV9 to TRBJ1-3; D remains ambiguous. Germline CDR1 and CDR2: SGDLS and YYNGEE. The CDR3 sequence is 14 residues long. V was cut by 3 bases and J by 0 bases, with 7 bases left in between. The CDR3 bases are TGTGCCAGCAGCGGAGTAGTCTCTGGAAACACCATATATTTT. Its translation is CASSGVVSGNTIYF.

This sequence joins TRBV5-1 and TRBJ2-2; 10 nucleotides line up with TRBD2. The ends lost 9 bases at V and 5 bases at J; junction bases unmatched: 7. The CDR3 sequence is 14 residues long. The germline CDR1 and CDR2 sequences are SGHRS and YFSETQ. The CDR3 DNA sequence: TGCGCCACCGCCCCTAGCGGGGGTACCGGGGAGCTGTTTTTT. As protein: CATAPSGGTGELFF.

The rearrangement uses TRBV2 and TRBJ1-2; 7 bases fit TRBD1. CDR1 and CDR2 (germline): SNHLY, FYNNEI. Trimming cost V 5 bases and J 0 bases; bases outside gene matches: 9. There are 16 residues in the CDR3. The CDR3 loop reads CASSSGTDFTNYGYTF. The CDR3 DNA reads TGTGCCAGCAGTTCCGGGACAGACTTTACTAACTATGGCTACACCTTC. The complete variable domain, with remaining parts taken from reference TRBV2 and TRBJ1-2, reads EPEVTQTPSHQVTQMGQEVILRCVPISNHLYFYWYRQILGQKVEFLVSFYNNEISEKSEIFDDQFSVERPDGSNFTLKIRSTKLEDSAMYFCASSSGTDFTNYGYTFGSGTRLTVV.

The rearrangement links TRBV11-2 to TRBJ1-1; the D is unclear. The CDR3 runs 14 residues. CDR1 is SGHAT, CDR2 FQNNGV, per germline. Trimming pared 5 bases from V and 5 bases from J, leaving 15 bases between. The CDR3 nucleotides read TGTGCCAGCAGCCACGCAGGTGTCAAAACTGAAGCTTTCTTT. Its protein is CASSHAGVKTEAFF.

V is TRBV3-1 (or the pseudogene TRBV3-2) and J is TRBJ2-5; a weak D match, TRBD2 (5 bases). CDR3 size: 14 residues. Per the germline V gene, CDR1 is LGHDT and CDR2 is YNNKEL (reference sequence). Trimming stripped 4 bases from V and 5 bases from J, with 14 bases between. Here the CDR3 reads CASSLLFSGETQYF. The DNA for the CDR3 is TGTGCCAGCAGCCTTCTCTTCTCGGGGGAGACCCAGTACTTC.

This clone was detected only once. V and J are TRBV6-1 and TRBJ2-3; TRBD2 aligns across 7 bases. Germline assignment: CDR1 MNHNS and CDR2 SASEGT. The junction had 6 bases not matched to a gene; V was cut back by 2 bases and J by 1 base. The CDR3 is 16 amino acids. The CDR3, as DNA: TGTGCCAGCAGTGAAATAGGGGCGGGAGGCACAGATACGCAGTATTTT. Amino acid sequence: CASSEIGAGGTDTQYF.

This clone was recorded once. V usage is TRBV6-6 and J usage is TRBJ1-6, with 7 bases lining up with TRBD1. The germline V gene has CDR1 MNHNY and CDR2 SVGAGI (reference sequence). The CDR3 sequence is 14 residues long. Germline trimming cut 6 bases from V and 9 bases from J; bases unmatched to any gene: 8. The CDR3 is CASRDRQGTSPLHF. CDR3 sequence (DNA): TGTGCCAGCAGGGATAGACAGGGTACTTCACCCCTCCACTTT.

V and J are TRBV19 and TRBJ2-2; tentatively, D is TRBD2 (5 bases). V dropped 3 bases and J dropped 4 bases, with 9 bases sitting between them. Germline V lookup: CDR1 LNHDA, CDR2 SQIVND (reference sequence). This CDR3 is built from 14 residues. The CDR3 coding sequence is TGTGCCAGTAGTATCGGGGTGAGCACCGGGGAGCTGTTTTTT. Protein sequence: CASSIGVSTGELFF.

V is TRBV2 and J is TRBJ1-6; 7 nucleotides match TRBD1. This CDR3 contains 15 residues. V shed 5 bases and J 7 bases; nucleotides not matched to a gene: 8. The germline V gene has CDR1 SNHLY and CDR2 FYNNEI. The CDR3 coding sequence is TGTGCCAGCAGTCAACAGGGGAATTTGAATTCACCCCTCCACTTT. Protein product: CASSQQGNLNSPLHF. Full variable domain (rest looked up from reference TRBV2 and TRBJ1-6): EPEVTQTPSHQVTQMGQEVILRCVPISNHLYFYWYRQILGQKVEFLVSFYNNEISEKSEIFDDQFSVERPDGSNFTLKIRSTKLEDSAMYFCASSQQGNLNSPLHFGNGTRLTVT.

The chain recombines TRBV10-3 with TRBJ1-2, with D possibly TRBD1 on 6 matching bases. The V gene lost 4 bases and the J gene lost 3 bases, with 6 bases spanning the gap. CDR1 and CDR2 from the germline V gene are ENHRY and SYGVKD. The CDR3 is 12 residues long. In DNA, the CDR3 is TGTGCCATCAGTGGGACAGACTATGGCTACACCTTC. Its translation: CAISGTDYGYTF.

The chain employs TRBV6-5 and TRBJ2-7; 10 positions agree with TRBD1. The CDR3 covers 15 residues. Per the germline V gene, CDR1 is MNHEY and CDR2 is SVGAGI. V trimming: 4 bases; J trimming: 5 bases; junction bases outside the gene matches: 8. CDR3: CASSSLRDRGHEQYF. Here the CDR3 DNA reads TGTGCCAGCAGTTCGCTCCGGGACAGGGGCCACGAGCAGTACTTC.

The V and J genes are TRBV11-2 and TRBJ1-5; 7 nucleotides align to TRBD1. The CDR3 consists of 13 residues. Germline assignment: CDR1 SGHAT and CDR2 FQNNGV. Germline trimming cut 3 bases from V and 4 bases from J; bases unmatched to any gene: 0. The CDR3 sequence is CASSLGQNQPQHF. CDR3 nucleotide sequence: TGTGCCAGCAGCTTGGGACAGAATCAGCCCCAGCATTTT.

This clone was seen just once. V and J are TRBV5-1 and TRBJ2-7; 9 nucleotides agree with TRBD1. In germline, CDR1 is SGHRS, CDR2 YFSETQ. The CDR3 sequence is 16 residues long. Trimming at V came to 0 bases and at J to 4 bases, leaving 8 bases not matched to a gene. The CDR3 region is CASSLGEDRGGYEQYF. The CDR3 DNA follows: TGCGCCAGCAGCTTGGGCGAGGACAGGGGAGGGTACGAGCAGTACTTC.

The chain joins TRBV5-1 to TRBJ2-7; D remains ambiguous. CDR1 and CDR2 from the germline V gene are SGHRS and YFSETQ. Deletions cut 5 bases from V and 5 bases from J, with 14 bases between. This CDR3 is 13 amino acids long. This chain's CDR3 is CASSWAPKDEQYF. CDR3 DNA: TGCGCCAGCAGTTGGGCCCCGAAGGACGAGCAGTACTTC.